Each of the 18 T cell receptor beta chains below was sequenced from the same sample in a study of cytomegalovirus exposure and HLA in healthy donors. Using immunoSEQ multiplex PCR, the repertoire was profiled, and TCRdb retains in-frame clones only, with some absent. Among 110,000 or so clones listed, 70% to 90% were seen once. The sequencing sample was made of PBMCs. These receptors all come from a man younger than 35 in good health and CMV-seropositive.

The chain is built from TRBV5-1 and TRBJ1-4, with TRBD1 matching over 9 bases. Trimming took 4 bases from V and 12 from J; bases not matched to a gene: 10. Germline lookup yields CDR1 SGHRS and CDR2 YFSETQ. The CDR3 runs 14 residues. CDR3 in DNA: TGCGCCAGCAGCCCGAGACAGGGGGGTACTCAACTGTTTTTT. Protein product: CASSPRQGGTQLFF. The variable domain in full, with the rest retrieved from reference TRBV5-1 and TRBJ1-4, is KAGVTQTPRYLIKTRGQQVTLSCSPISGHRSVSWYQQTPGQGLQFLFEYFSETQRNKGNFPGRFSGRQFSNSRSEMNVSTLELGDSALYLCASSPRQGGTQLFFGSGTQLSVL.

CDR3 bases: TGTGCCAGCAGTCAGGGTAGTGGCTACACCTTC. Amino acids: CASSQGSGYTF. This chain uses TRBV7-9 with TRBJ1-2; D possibly corresponds to TRBD1 (5 bases). CDR1 and CDR2 (germline): SEHNR, FQNEAQ (reference sequence). The CDR3 length is 11 residues. V shed 6 bases and J shed 7 bases, with 9 bases lying between them.

This chain joins TRBV5-1 and TRBJ2-5, with TRBD1 matching 8 bases. In germline, CDR1 is SGHRS, CDR2 YFSETQ. CDR3 size: 14 residues. Trimming at V came to 4 bases and at J to 4 bases, leaving 6 bases not matched to a gene. This chain's CDR3 is CASSPWTGLETQYF. The CDR3, as DNA: TGCGCCAGCAGCCCGTGGACAGGGCTAGAGACCCAGTACTTC.

The rearrangement links TRBV2 to TRBJ2-7; 9 bases are shared with TRBD1. With 6 bases clipped from V and 3 bases from J, the junction kept 9 bases outside the gene matches. The CDR3 extends over 15 amino acids. Per germline, CDR1 SNHLY and CDR2 FYNNEI. The CDR3 sequence is CASRGQGIGSYEQYF. The CDR3, as DNA: TGTGCCAGCAGGGGACAGGGTATAGGAAGCTACGAGCAGTACTTC.

This sequence joins TRBV9 and TRBJ1-1; TRBD1 matches at 7 bases. The CDR3 is 15 amino acids. The J segment lost 6 bases and the V segment lost 3 bases, leaving 11 bases of the junction unmatched. Germline CDR1 is SGDLS and CDR2 is YYNGEE. The CDR3: CASSATRGILAEAFF. DNA of the CDR3: TGTGCCAGCAGCGCCACCAGGGGGATTCTCGCTGAAGCTTTCTTT.

The chain is built from TRBV11-2 and TRBJ1-2, with D tentatively TRBD1 (6 bases). CDR3 length: 15 residues. The V end was cut by 0 bases, the J end by 3 bases, with 11 bases between. Germline-derived CDR1 and CDR2 are SGHAT and FQNNGV. This CDR3 is CASSLDRGAYYGYTF. CDR3 DNA: TGTGCCAGCAGCTTAGACCGGGGGGCTTACTATGGCTACACCTTC.

V usage is TRBV18 and J usage is TRBJ1-1; tentatively, D is TRBD1 (6 bases). V was pared by 4 bases and J by 5 bases, with 14 bases between. Germline V gene sequence: CDR1 KGHSH, CDR2 LQKENI. The CDR3 contains 14 residues. CDR3 sequence (DNA): TGTGCCAGCTCACTTAACAGGGAAGGGACTGAAGCTTTCTTT. Protein product: CASSLNREGTEAFF. Complete variable domain (other parts from reference TRBV18 and TRBJ1-1): NAGVMQNPRHLVRRRGQEARLRCSPMKGHSHVYWYRQLPEEGLKFMVYLQKENIIDESGMPKERFSAEFPKEGPSILRIQQVVRGDSAAYFCASSLNREGTEAFFGQGTRLTVV.

The chain combines TRBV7-9 with TRBJ1-4; D might be TRBD1 (6 bases). Trimming removed 3 bases from V and 5 bases from J, with 10 bases in between. Looked up from germline, CDR1 is SEHNR and CDR2 is FQNEAQ (reference sequence). This CDR3 comprises 14 residues. CDR3 coding DNA: TGTGCCAGCAGCTTTACGACAGGAAATGAAAAACTGTTTTTT. Protein product: CASSFTTGNEKLFF.

V gene TRBV10-3 combines with J gene TRBJ2-3, with 11 bases matching TRBD2. The V gene's germline CDR1 is ENHRY and CDR2 SYGVKD. The CDR3 runs 14 residues. Trimming took 6 bases from V and 4 from J; bases not matched to a gene: 3. This chain's CDR3 is CAISQLAGADTQYF. In nucleotides, the CDR3 is TGTGCCATCAGCCAACTAGCGGGGGCAGATACGCAGTATTTT.

The J gene is TRBJ2-1, the V gene TRBV15; 8 bases match TRBD1. The CDR3 spans 15 residues. Germline V gene data show CDR1 as LNHNV and CDR2 as YYDKDF (reference sequence). Losses at the gene ends were 0 bases for V and 10 bases for J; bases not matched to a gene: 8. The CDR3 spells CATSRERQGIAEQFF. In nucleotides, the CDR3 is TGTGCCACCAGCAGAGAGAGACAGGGGATTGCGGAGCAGTTCTTC.

This clone occurred once. This chain uses TRBV6-1 with TRBJ1-3; 7 bases are a match to TRBD1. The germline V gene encodes CDR1 MNHNS and CDR2 SASEGT. CDR3 length equals 15 residues. V shed 2 bases and J 8 bases; nucleotides not matched to a gene: 9. DNA of the CDR3: TGTGCCAGCAGTGAACCGACAGGGTTTAGGCACACCATATATTTT. This codes for CASSEPTGFRHTIYF.

The chain links TRBV4-1 to TRBJ1-5; D ambiguous. Trimming shortened V by 0 bases and J by 4 bases, and 7 bases separated the two germline ends. The CDR3 is made up of 14 amino acids. The V gene's germline CDR1 is MGHRA and CDR2 YSYEKL. In DNA, the CDR3 is TGCGCCAGCAGCCAAGATTCGGTGAATCAGCCCCAGCATTTT. Amino acid sequence: CASSQDSVNQPQHF.

This chain uses TRBV10-1 with TRBJ2-7; 7 bases fit TRBD2. Per germline, CDR1 WNHNN and CDR2 SYGVQD (reference sequence). Germline trimming cut 6 bases from V and 7 bases from J; bases unmatched to any gene: 9. The CDR3 length is 13 residues. DNA for the CDR3: TGCGCCAGCAGGGCGGGGGTGGCGAAAGAGCAGTACTTC. Amino acids: CASRAGVAKEQYF.

The rearrangement uses TRBV4-1 and TRBJ2-3; no firm D call. Trimming cost V 0 bases and J 0 bases, with 10 bases left between them. Germline V gene data show CDR1 as MGHRA and CDR2 as YSYEKL. The CDR3 spans 16 residues. The CDR3 region has the DNA TGCGCCAGCAGCCAAGATACGAGCCCGAGCACAGATACGCAGTATTTT. Amino acids: CASSQDTSPSTDTQYF.

The rearrangement joins TRBV7-2 to TRBJ2-2; D is ambiguous. V was clipped by 5 bases and J by 7 bases, with 11 bases between them. This CDR3 has 13 residues. Germline CDR1 and CDR2: SGHTA and FQGNSA. CDR3 DNA: TGTGCCAGCAGCCGCAGGATCAGCGGGGAGCTGTTTTTT. Translated, it gives CASSRRISGELFF.

This sequence joins TRBV27 and TRBJ2-1, with D possibly being TRBD2 (5 bases). The germline CDR1 and CDR2 sequences are MNHEY and SMNVEV (reference sequence). CDR3 length equals 13 residues. The ends were cut back, 7 bases at V and 7 bases at J, with 14 bases in the middle. CDR3 amino acids: CASMRVRMNEQFF. The CDR3 DNA sequence: TGTGCCAGCATGAGGGTGAGAATGAATGAGCAGTTCTTC.

The chain joins TRBV7-9 to TRBJ2-7; D remains ambiguous. V lost 4 bases to trimming and J lost 4 bases, with 8 bases between them. Per the germline V gene, CDR1 is SEHNR and CDR2 is FQNEAQ (reference sequence). The CDR3 is made up of 12 amino acids. CDR3 sequence reads: CASSSIRYEQYF. CDR3 nucleotides: TGTGCCAGCAGCTCGATTAGATACGAGCAGTACTTC.

The genes are TRBV7-2 and TRBJ2-5, with 9 bases lining up with TRBD2. Germline V CDR1 and CDR2: SGHTA, FQGNSA. The V gene end was trimmed by 7 bases and the J gene end by 0 bases; junction bases not matched to a gene: 6. This CDR3 contains 15 residues. CDR3 protein: CASTLSGGYQETQYF. CDR3 sequence (DNA): TGTGCCAGCACCCTTAGCGGGGGCTACCAAGAGACCCAGTACTTC.